This TCR beta chain was sequenced in a study of cytomegalovirus exposure and HLA in healthy donors. The wider study: In an earlier analysis, approximately 120 million unique TCR beta sequences were found from about 179 million T cells. Study results and limitations: There were around 160 TCR beta chains listed as cytomegalovirus-associated. HLA alleles showed associations with about 17,000 TCR beta sequences in a later analysis, at a 0.05 false discovery rate.

Turning to this clone: The antigen is unknown.

In the PCR, 60 Vbeta and 13 Jbeta primers were used. Assay used: immunoSEQ multiplex PCR; TCRdb lists only in-frame clones, some missing. The table includes over 100,000 clones, around 80% detected once. Germline assignment: CDR1 SGHRS and CDR2 YFSETQ. This CDR3 is built from 15 residues. Trimming removed 6 bases from V and 4 bases from J; junction bases left unmatched: 10. V usage is TRBV5-1 and J usage is TRBJ1-2; TRBD1 agrees at 9 bases. Specimen: PBMCs. The TCR originated in a female donor in good health and CMV-seronegative. The CDR3 is CASNPDRDRVYGYTF. CDR3 nucleotides: TGCGCCAGCAACCCCGACCGGGACAGGGTCTATGGCTACACCTTC.